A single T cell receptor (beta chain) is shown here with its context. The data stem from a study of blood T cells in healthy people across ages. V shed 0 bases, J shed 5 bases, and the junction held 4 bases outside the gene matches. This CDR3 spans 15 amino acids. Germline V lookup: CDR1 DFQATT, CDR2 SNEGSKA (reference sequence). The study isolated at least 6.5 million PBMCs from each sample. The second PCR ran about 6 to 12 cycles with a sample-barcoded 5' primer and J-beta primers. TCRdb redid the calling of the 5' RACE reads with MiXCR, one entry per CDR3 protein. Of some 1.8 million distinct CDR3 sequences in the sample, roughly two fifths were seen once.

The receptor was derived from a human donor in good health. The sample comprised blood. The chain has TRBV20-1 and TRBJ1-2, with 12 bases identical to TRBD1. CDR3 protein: CSAREGTGGAYGYTF. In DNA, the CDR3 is TGCAGTGCTAGAGAAGGGACAGGGGGCGCGTATGGCTACACCTTC.